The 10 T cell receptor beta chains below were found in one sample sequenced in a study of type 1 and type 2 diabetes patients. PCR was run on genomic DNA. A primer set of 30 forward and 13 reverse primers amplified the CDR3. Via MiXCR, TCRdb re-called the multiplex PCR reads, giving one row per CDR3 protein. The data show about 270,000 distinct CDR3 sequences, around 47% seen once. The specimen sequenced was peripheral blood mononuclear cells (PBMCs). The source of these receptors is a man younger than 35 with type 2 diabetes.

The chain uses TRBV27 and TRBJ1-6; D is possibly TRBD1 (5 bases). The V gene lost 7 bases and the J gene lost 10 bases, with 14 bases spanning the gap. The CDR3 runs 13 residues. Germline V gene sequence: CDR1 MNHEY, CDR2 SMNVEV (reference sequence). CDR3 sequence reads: CASKGRVNSPLHF. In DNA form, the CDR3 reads TGTGCCAGCAAGGGCAGGGTGAACTCACCCCTCCACTTT.

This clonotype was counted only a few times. This CDR3 is CASSEVKDNYGYTF. As DNA, the CDR3 is TGTGCCAGCAGTGAAGTCAAGGATAACTATGGCTACACCTTC. The chain uses TRBV2 and TRBJ1-2; D gene uncertain. CDR3 length: 14 amino acids. Germline CDR1 and CDR2: SNHLY and FYNNEI. V lost 1 base to trimming and J lost 1 base, with 7 bases between them. Full variable domain (missing parts from reference TRBV2 and TRBJ1-2): EPEVTQTPSHQVTQMGQEVILRCVPISNHLYFYWYRQILGQKVEFLVSFYNNEISEKSEIFDDQFSVERPDGSNFTLKIRSTKLEDSAMYFCASSEVKDNYGYTFGSGTRLTVV.

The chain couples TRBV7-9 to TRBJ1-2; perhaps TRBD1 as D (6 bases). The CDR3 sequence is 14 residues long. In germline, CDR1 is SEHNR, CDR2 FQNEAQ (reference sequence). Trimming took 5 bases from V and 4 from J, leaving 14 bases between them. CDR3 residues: CASSGWTETYGYTF. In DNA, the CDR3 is TGTGCCAGCAGCGGATGGACAGAGACCTATGGCTACACCTTC. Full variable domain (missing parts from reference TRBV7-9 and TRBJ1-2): DTGVSQNPRHKITKRGQNVTFRCDPISEHNRLYWYRQTLGQGPEFLTYFQNEAQLEKSRLLSDRFSAERPKGSFSTLEIQRTEQGDSAMYLCASSGWTETYGYTFGSGTRLTVV.

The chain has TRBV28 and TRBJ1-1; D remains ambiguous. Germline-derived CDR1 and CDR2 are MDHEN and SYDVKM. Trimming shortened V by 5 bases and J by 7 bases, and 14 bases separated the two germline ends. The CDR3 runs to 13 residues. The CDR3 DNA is TGTGCCAGCAGTCTTAGGGCCAACGTTGAAGCTTTCTTT. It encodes CASSLRANVEAFF. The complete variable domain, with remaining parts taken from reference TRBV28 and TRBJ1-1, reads DVKVTQSSRYLVKRTGEKVFLECVQDMDHENMFWYRQDPGLGLRLIYFSYDVKMKEKGDIPEGYSVSREKKERFSLILESASTNQTSMYLCASSLRANVEAFFGQGTRLTVV.

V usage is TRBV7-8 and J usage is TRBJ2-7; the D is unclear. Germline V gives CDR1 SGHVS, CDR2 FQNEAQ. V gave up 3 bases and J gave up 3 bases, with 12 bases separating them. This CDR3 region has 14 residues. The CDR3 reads CASSLRETIYEQYF. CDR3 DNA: TGTGCCAGCAGCTTGAGAGAGACAATCTACGAGCAGTACTTC.

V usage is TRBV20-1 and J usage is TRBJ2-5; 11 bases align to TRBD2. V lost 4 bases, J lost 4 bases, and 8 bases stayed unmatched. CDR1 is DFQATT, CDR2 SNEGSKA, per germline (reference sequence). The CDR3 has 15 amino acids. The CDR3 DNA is TGCAGTGCTACCTTCGGACTAGCGGGTTCAGAGACCCAGTACTTC. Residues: CSATFGLAGSETQYF.

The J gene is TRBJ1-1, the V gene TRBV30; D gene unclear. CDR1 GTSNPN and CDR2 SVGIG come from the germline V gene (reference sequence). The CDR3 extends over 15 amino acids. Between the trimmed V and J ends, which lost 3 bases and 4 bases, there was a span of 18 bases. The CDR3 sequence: CAWSPQTRRGTEAFF. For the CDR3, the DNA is TGTGCCTGGAGCCCCCAGACACGTCGAGGCACTGAAGCTTTCTTT.

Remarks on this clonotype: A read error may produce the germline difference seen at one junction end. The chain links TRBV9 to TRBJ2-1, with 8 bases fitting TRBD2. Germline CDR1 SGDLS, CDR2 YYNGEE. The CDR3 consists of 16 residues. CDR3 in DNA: TGTGCCAGCAGCTTGGGCTATCTAGCGGGCTACAATAAGCAGTTCTTC. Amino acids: CASSLGYLAGYNKQFF. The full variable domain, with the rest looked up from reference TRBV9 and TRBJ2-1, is DSGVTQTPKHLITATGQRVTLRCSPRSGDLSVYWYQQSLDQGLQFLIQYYNGEERAKGNILERFSAQQFPDLHSELNLSSLELGDSALYFCASSLGYLAGYNKQFFGPGTRLTVL.

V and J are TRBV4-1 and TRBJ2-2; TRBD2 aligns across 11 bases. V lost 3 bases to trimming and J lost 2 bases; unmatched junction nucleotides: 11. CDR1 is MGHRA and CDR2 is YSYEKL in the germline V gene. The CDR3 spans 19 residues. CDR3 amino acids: CASSQRTSGRASNTGELFF. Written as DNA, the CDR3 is TGCGCCAGCAGCCAGAGAACTAGCGGGAGAGCTTCAAACACCGGGGAGCTGTTTTTT.

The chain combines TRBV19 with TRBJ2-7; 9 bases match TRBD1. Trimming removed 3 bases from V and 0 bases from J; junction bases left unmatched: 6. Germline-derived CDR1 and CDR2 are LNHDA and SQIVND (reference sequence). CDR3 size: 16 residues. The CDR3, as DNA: TGTGCCAGTAGTATTAGGGGACAGGGCAACTCCTACGAGCAGTACTTC. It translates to CASSIRGQGNSYEQYF.